The rows below give T cell receptor beta chains drawn from one sample of a study of blood T cells in healthy people across ages. Using its own MiXCR run on the 5' RACE reads, TCRdb lists one record per CDR3 protein. The sample has around 1.5 million distinct CDR3 sequences, around 36% seen once. The sample was blood. Every receptor here comes from a woman aged 25 to 39 in good health. Each CDR3 is given with its conserved first and last residue. Each record gives: J gene, D gene, clone size, V gene, CDR3 protein, CDR3 DNA. The D gene is left open where the match is weak. Expanded clones are given a class, and other clones once, few, many or no size at all.

j_gene: TRBJ1-2; d_gene: TRBD1; abundance: .; v_gene: TRBV12-3/TRBV12-4; CDR3aa: CASSLGGGGGFGYGYTF; CDR3nt: TGTGCCAGCAGTTTGGGGGGCGGAGGGGGCTTTGGCTATGGCTACACCTTC
j_gene: TRBJ2-3; d_gene: .; abundance: .; v_gene: TRBV6-1; CDR3aa: CASSGRLGPSTDTQYF; CDR3nt: TGTGCCAGCAGTGGGCGATTGGGTCCTAGCACAGATACGCAGTATTTT
j_gene: TRBJ1-2; d_gene: TRBD1; abundance: few; v_gene: TRBV3-1; CDR3aa: CASSQVSGQGTDGYTF; CDR3nt: TGTGCCAGCAGCCAAGTATCTGGACAGGGGACGGATGGCTACACCTTC
j_gene: TRBJ2-5; d_gene: .; abundance: .; v_gene: TRBV4-2; CDR3aa: CASTGTGETQYF; CDR3nt: TGTGCCAGCACCGGGACGGGGGAGACCCAGTACTTC
j_gene: TRBJ2-3; d_gene: TRBD2; abundance: .; v_gene: TRBV12-5; CDR3aa: CASGLASTDTQYF; CDR3nt: TGTGCTAGTGGACTAGCGAGCACAGATACGCAGTATTTT
j_gene: TRBJ1-1; d_gene: .; abundance: .; v_gene: TRBV7-2; CDR3aa: CAGRLSTTMNTEAFF; CDR3nt: TGTGCCGGCAGGCTGTCGACAACAATGAACACTGAAGCTTTCTTT
j_gene: TRBJ1-2; d_gene: .; abundance: .; v_gene: TRBV6-5; CDR3aa: CASSPLEVSYGYTF; CDR3nt: TGTGCCAGCAGCCCACTTGAGGTCAGCTATGGCTACACCTTC
j_gene: TRBJ2-7; d_gene: .; abundance: .; v_gene: TRBV5-6; CDR3aa: CASSFGTREQYF; CDR3nt: TGTGCCAGCAGCTTCGGAACTCGCGAGCAGTACTTC
j_gene: TRBJ1-2; d_gene: .; abundance: .; v_gene: TRBV30; CDR3aa: CAWVQSPSAGYTF; CDR3nt: TGTGCCTGGGTCCAAAGCCCCTCCGCTGGCTACACCTTC
j_gene: TRBJ2-7; d_gene: TRBD2; abundance: few; v_gene: TRBV7-8; CDR3aa: CASSYPSTSGRQPYEQYF; CDR3nt: TGTGCCAGCAGCTATCCTAGTACTAGCGGGAGACAGCCCTACGAGCAGTACTTC
j_gene: TRBJ2-7; d_gene: .; abundance: few; v_gene: TRBV5-6; CDR3aa: CASSLLRQVGYEQYF; CDR3nt: TGTGCCAGCAGCTTGCTCAGACAGGTTGGATACGAGCAGTACTTC
j_gene: TRBJ2-7; d_gene: .; abundance: .; v_gene: TRBV25-1; CDR3aa: CASRVGRTLTYEQYF; CDR3nt: TGTGCCAGCAGGGTAGGACGGACCTTGACCTACGAGCAGTACTTC
j_gene: TRBJ2-1; d_gene: .; abundance: .; v_gene: TRBV5-6; CDR3aa: CASSLEARDEQFF; CDR3nt: TGTGCCAGCAGCTTGGAGGCTAGGGATGAGCAGTTCTTC
j_gene: TRBJ1-1; d_gene: .; abundance: once; v_gene: TRBV28; CDR3aa: CASSLPIRRTEAFF; CDR3nt: TGTGCCAGCAGTTTACCCATTAGGAGGACTGAAGCTTTCTTT
j_gene: TRBJ2-3; d_gene: TRBD1; abundance: many; v_gene: TRBV6-5; CDR3aa: CASKRNRGERTDTQYF; CDR3nt: TGTGCCAGCAAGCGAAACAGGGGCGAAAGGACGGATACGCAGTATTTT
j_gene: TRBJ2-3; d_gene: TRBD2; abundance: few; v_gene: TRBV20-1; CDR3aa: CSAMWSGVSDTQYF; CDR3nt: TGCAGTGCTATGTGGAGCGGGGTCTCAGATACGCAGTATTTT
j_gene: TRBJ2-7; d_gene: .; abundance: few; v_gene: TRBV5-1; CDR3aa: CASRLTGDPFYEQYF; CDR3nt: TGCGCCAGCAGACTGACCGGGGACCCGTTCTACGAGCAGTACTTC
j_gene: TRBJ2-4; d_gene: TRBD1; abundance: .; v_gene: TRBV5-1; CDR3aa: CASSPDRPGQGDFLAKNIQYF; CDR3nt: TGCGCCAGCAGCCCGGACCGGCCGGGACAGGGAGATTTCTTAGCCAAAAACATTCAGTACTTC
j_gene: TRBJ2-1; d_gene: .; abundance: .; v_gene: TRBV6-1; CDR3aa: CASRGSPSSYNEQFF; CDR3nt: TGTGCCAGCAGGGGTAGTCCGAGTTCCTACAATGAGCAGTTCTTC
j_gene: TRBJ2-1; d_gene: .; abundance: .; v_gene: TRBV11-2; CDR3aa: CASSLISPGGRKFYNEQFF; CDR3nt: TGTGCCAGCAGCTTAATATCGCCAGGGGGGCGGAAATTTTACAATGAGCAGTTCTTC
j_gene: TRBJ2-7; d_gene: TRBD1; abundance: few; v_gene: TRBV6-6; CDR3aa: CASSYSNPGGLDEQYF; CDR3nt: TGTGCCAGCAGTTACTCGAACCCAGGGGGCTTAGACGAGCAGTACTTC
j_gene: TRBJ2-5; d_gene: .; abundance: .; v_gene: TRBV5-1; CDR3aa: CASSLAVKDSETQYF; CDR3nt: TGCGCCAGCAGCTTGGCAGTAAAAGACAGCGAGACCCAGTACTTC
j_gene: TRBJ2-7; d_gene: TRBD1; abundance: once; v_gene: TRBV20-1; CDR3aa: CSARDPDRAYEQYF; CDR3nt: TGCAGTGCGAGGGATCCGGACAGGGCCTACGAGCAGTACTTC
j_gene: TRBJ2-7; d_gene: TRBD2; abundance: .; v_gene: TRBV3-1; CDR3aa: CASSLGGTIQQYF; CDR3nt: TGTGCCAGCAGCCTCGGGGGGACTATCCAGCAGTACTTC
j_gene: TRBJ2-7; d_gene: TRBD1; abundance: many; v_gene: TRBV10-3; CDR3aa: CALGQGNYEQYF; CDR3nt: TGTGCCCTCGGACAGGGAAACTACGAGCAGTACTTC
j_gene: TRBJ1-5; d_gene: .; abundance: .; v_gene: TRBV5-1; CDR3aa: CASSSWTEGSNQPQHF; CDR3nt: TGCGCCAGCAGCTCTTGGACGGAAGGCAGCAATCAGCCCCAGCATTTT
j_gene: TRBJ2-5; d_gene: .; abundance: once; v_gene: TRBV19; CDR3aa: CASSMQMQGRRETQYF; CDR3nt: TGTGCCAGTAGTATGCAAATGCAGGGTCGAAGGGAGACCCAGTACTTC
j_gene: TRBJ2-7; d_gene: TRBD1; abundance: few; v_gene: TRBV6-6; CDR3aa: CASSYGSGTGDFYEQYF; CDR3nt: TGTGCCAGCAGTTACGGATCCGGGACAGGGGATTTCTACGAGCAGTACTTC
j_gene: TRBJ1-2; d_gene: .; abundance: .; v_gene: TRBV12-3/TRBV12-4; CDR3aa: CASNLWGGYGYTF; CDR3nt: TGTGCCAGCAATCTTTGGGGGGGATATGGCTACACCTTC
j_gene: TRBJ2-7; d_gene: .; abundance: .; v_gene: TRBV7-9; CDR3aa: CVSSLGTGEQYF; CDR3nt: TGTGTCAGCAGCTTAGGTACGGGCGAGCAGTACTTC
j_gene: TRBJ1-2; d_gene: TRBD1; abundance: .; v_gene: TRBV5-1; CDR3aa: CASSLDRGRGVDTF; CDR3nt: TGCGCCAGCAGCTTGGATAGGGGGCGCGGGGTCGACACCTTC
j_gene: TRBJ2-5; d_gene: .; abundance: .; v_gene: TRBV20-1; CDR3aa: CSARDQGLEVGPVGETQYF; CDR3nt: TGCAGTGCTAGAGATCAGGGCCTAGAGGTCGGGCCTGTAGGAGAGACCCAGTACTTC
j_gene: TRBJ2-3; d_gene: TRBD2; abundance: .; v_gene: TRBV13; CDR3aa: CASSPDGTSGGVSTDTQYF; CDR3nt: TGTGCCAGCAGCCCAGATGGGACTAGCGGGGGAGTTAGCACAGATACGCAGTATTTT
j_gene: TRBJ2-5; d_gene: .; abundance: .; v_gene: TRBV2; CDR3aa: CASSEARTTLGEQYF; CDR3nt: TGTGCCAGCAGTGAAGCCCGGACTACCCTCGGGGAGCAGTACTTC
j_gene: TRBJ1-3; d_gene: .; abundance: .; v_gene: TRBV29-1; CDR3aa: CSVLFSGNTIYF; CDR3nt: TGCAGCGTCCTGTTCTCTGGAAACACCATATATTTT
j_gene: TRBJ2-5; d_gene: .; abundance: few; v_gene: TRBV9; CDR3aa: CASSGHTGETQYF; CDR3nt: TGTGCCAGCAGCGGCCATACGGGAGAGACCCAGTACTTC
j_gene: TRBJ2-5; d_gene: .; abundance: many; v_gene: TRBV5-1; CDR3aa: CASSAGPGRYQETQYF; CDR3nt: TGCGCCAGCAGTGCAGGTCCGGGACGCTACCAAGAGACCCAGTACTTC
j_gene: TRBJ2-3; d_gene: TRBD2; abundance: few; v_gene: TRBV6-5; CDR3aa: CASSYYAGGRPDTQYF; CDR3nt: TGTGCCAGCAGTTACTACGCGGGGGGGCGGCCAGATACGCAGTATTTT
j_gene: TRBJ1-2; d_gene: .; abundance: few; v_gene: TRBV10-3; CDR3aa: CAISDELYGYTF; CDR3nt: TGTGCCATCAGTGATGAGCTCTATGGCTACACCTTC
j_gene: TRBJ2-3; d_gene: .; abundance: .; v_gene: TRBV4-1; CDR3aa: CVSSQGPRGEADTQYF; CDR3nt: TGCGTCAGCAGCCAAGGCCCCAGGGGGGAGGCAGATACGCAGTATTTT